This TCR beta chain is drawn from a study of blood T cell repertoires in COVID-19. The overall study: Sample material is recorded as cDNA or gDNA derived from T cells, B-cell-depleted T cells, or PBMCs.

Germline-derived CDR1 and CDR2 are SNHLY and FYNNEI. V was clipped by 5 bases and J by 8 bases, with 13 bases between them. This CDR3 has 13 residues. Authors' data handling: Nucleated cell number was recorded as an estimate derived from reference gene primer amplification. Sequenced by immunoSEQ multiplex PCR; TCRdb stores in-frame clones only, minus some. V and J calls and clone size are as listed in that table; D and trimming were resolved from the DNA. The sample carries hundreds of thousands of clones, around 89% recorded once. Those enrolled in Seattle joined during active infection and were followed longitudinally afterward.

Sequencing was carried out using peripheral blood. This TCR came from a woman aged 25-40 years with COVID-19, enrolled during active disease. This chain links TRBV2 with TRBJ1-5, with a weak D call TRBD1 (5 bases). The CDR3 loop is CASSTGTGKPQHF. The CDR3, as DNA: TGTGCCAGCAGTACCGGGACTGGGAAGCCCCAGCATTTT.